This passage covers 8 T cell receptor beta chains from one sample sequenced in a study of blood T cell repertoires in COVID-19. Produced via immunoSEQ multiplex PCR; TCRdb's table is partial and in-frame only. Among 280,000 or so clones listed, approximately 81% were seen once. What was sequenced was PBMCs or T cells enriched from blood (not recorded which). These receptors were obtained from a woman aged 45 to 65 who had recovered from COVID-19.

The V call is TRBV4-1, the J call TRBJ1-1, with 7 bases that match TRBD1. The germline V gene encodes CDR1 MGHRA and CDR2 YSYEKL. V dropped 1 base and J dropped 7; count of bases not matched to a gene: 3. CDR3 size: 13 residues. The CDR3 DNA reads TGCGCCAGCAGCCAAGGGACAGGAGGTGAAGCTTTCTTT. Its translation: CASSQGTGGEAFF.

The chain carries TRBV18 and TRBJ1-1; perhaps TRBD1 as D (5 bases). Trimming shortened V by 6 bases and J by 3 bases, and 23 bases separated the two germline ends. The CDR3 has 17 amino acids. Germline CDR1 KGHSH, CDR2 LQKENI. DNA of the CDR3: TGTGCCAGCTCTTTCTCACGGCCCGGGGGGGTGGACACTGAAGCTTTCTTT. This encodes CASSFSRPGGVDTEAFF.

The CDR3 spells CASSLESYNEQFF. CDR3 nucleotide sequence: TGTGCCAGCAGTTTGGAGTCCTACAATGAGCAGTTCTTC. The chain joins TRBV12-3 or TRBV12-4 to TRBJ2-1; D unresolved. CDR3 length: 13 residues. The V end lost 3 bases, the J end lost 1 base, and 4 bases lay between the germline ends.

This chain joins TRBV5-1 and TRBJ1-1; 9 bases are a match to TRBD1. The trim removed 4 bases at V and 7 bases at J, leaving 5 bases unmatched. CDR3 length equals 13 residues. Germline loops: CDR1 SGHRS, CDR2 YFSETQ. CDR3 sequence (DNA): TGCGCCAGCAGCCTGGGACAGGGCATTGAAGCTTTCTTT. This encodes CASSLGQGIEAFF.

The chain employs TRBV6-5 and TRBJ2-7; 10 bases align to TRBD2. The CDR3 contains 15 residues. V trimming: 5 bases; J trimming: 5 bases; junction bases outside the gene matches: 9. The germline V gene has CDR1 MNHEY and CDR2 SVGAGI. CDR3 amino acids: CASSPQAGGVNEQYF. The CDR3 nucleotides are TGTGCCAGCAGTCCCCAAGCGGGAGGGGTGAACGAGCAGTACTTC.

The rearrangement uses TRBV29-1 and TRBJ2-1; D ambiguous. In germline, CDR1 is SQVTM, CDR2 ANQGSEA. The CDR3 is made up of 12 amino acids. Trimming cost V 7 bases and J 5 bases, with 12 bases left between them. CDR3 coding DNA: TGCAGCGCAGAGGCCCCCAACAATGAGCAGTTCTTC. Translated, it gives CSAEAPNNEQFF.

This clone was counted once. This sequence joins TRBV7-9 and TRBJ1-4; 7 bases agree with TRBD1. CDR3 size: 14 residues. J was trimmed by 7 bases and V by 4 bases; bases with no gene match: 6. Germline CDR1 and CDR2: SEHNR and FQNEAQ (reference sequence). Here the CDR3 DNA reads TGTGCCAGCAGCTCTCCGGGACAGTTTGAAAAACTGTTTTTT. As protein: CASSSPGQFEKLFF.

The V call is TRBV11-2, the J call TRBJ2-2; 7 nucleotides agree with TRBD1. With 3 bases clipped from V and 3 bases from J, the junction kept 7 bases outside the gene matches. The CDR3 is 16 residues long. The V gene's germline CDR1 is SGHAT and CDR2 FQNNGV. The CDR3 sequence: CASSLLTGRHTGELFF. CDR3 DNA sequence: TGTGCCAGCAGCTTGCTGACAGGGCGGCACACCGGGGAGCTGTTTTTT.